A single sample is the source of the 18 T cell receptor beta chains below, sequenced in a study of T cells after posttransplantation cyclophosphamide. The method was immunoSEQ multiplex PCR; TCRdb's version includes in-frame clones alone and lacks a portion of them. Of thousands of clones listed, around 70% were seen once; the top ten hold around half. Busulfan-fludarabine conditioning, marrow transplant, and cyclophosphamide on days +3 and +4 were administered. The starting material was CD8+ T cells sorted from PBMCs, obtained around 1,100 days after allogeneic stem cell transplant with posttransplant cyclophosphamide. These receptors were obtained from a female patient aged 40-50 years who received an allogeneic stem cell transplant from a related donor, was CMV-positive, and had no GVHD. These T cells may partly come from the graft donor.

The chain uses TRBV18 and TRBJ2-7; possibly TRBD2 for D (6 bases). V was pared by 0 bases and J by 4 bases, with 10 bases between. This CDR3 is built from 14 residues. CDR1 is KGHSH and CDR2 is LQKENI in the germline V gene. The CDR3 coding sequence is TGTGCCAGCTCACCACCGGAGGGTAGATACGAGCAGTACTTC. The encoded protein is CASSPPEGRYEQYF.

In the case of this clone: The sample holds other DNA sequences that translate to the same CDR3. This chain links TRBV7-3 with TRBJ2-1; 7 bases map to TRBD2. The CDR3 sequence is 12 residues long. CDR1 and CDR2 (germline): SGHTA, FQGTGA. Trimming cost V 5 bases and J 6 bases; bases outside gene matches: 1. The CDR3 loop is CASSPGGNEQFF. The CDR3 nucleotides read TGTGCCAGCAGCCCGGGAGGCAATGAGCAGTTCTTC.

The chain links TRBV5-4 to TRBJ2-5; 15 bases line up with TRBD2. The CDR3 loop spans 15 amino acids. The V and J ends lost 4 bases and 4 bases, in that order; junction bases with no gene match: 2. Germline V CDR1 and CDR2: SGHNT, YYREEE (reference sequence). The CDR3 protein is CASSPGLAGGETQYF. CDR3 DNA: TGTGCCAGCAGCCCGGGACTAGCGGGGGGAGAGACCCAGTACTTC.

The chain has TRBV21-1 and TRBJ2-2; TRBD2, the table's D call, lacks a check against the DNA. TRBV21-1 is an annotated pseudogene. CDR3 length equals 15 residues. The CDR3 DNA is TGTGCCAGCGTACTATCAATTCGAAAGACGAGGGAGCTGTTTTTT. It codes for CASVLSIRKTRELFF.

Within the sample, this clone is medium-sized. The CDR3: CASSLSPPGEQYF. Written as DNA, the CDR3 is TGTGCCAGCAGCTTGTCGCCCCCGGGAGAGCAGTACTTC. The J gene is TRBJ2-7, the V gene TRBV7-6, with D possibly being TRBD2 (5 bases). CDR1 and CDR2 from the germline V gene are SGHVS and FNYEAQ. CDR3 length: 13 amino acids. Trimming removed 3 bases from V and 7 bases from J, with 13 bases in between.

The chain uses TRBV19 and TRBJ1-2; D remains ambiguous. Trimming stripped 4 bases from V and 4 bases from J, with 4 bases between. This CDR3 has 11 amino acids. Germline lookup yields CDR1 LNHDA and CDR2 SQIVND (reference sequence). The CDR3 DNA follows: TGTGCCAGTAGTACCTCCTATGGCTACACCTTC. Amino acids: CASSTSYGYTF.

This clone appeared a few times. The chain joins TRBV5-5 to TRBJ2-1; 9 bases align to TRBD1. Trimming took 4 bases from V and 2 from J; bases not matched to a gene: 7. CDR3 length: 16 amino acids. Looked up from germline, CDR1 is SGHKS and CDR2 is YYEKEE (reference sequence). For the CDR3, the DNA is TGTGCCAGCAGCCCCCCTACAGGGGGCACCTACAATGAGCAGTTCTTC. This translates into CASSPPTGGTYNEQFF.

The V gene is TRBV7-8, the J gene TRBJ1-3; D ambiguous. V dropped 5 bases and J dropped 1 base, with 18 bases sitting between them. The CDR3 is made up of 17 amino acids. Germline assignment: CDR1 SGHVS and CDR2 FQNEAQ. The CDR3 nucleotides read TGTGCCAGCAGCCCGTTCAGTAGTAGCAGATCTGGAAACACCATATATTTT. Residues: CASSPFSSSRSGNTIYF.

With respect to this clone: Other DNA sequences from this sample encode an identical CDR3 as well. The CDR3 reads CASIIKQGTAYEQYF. CDR3 nucleotide sequence: TGTGCCAGTATTATCAAACAGGGGACGGCATACGAGCAGTACTTC. The chain joins TRBV9 to TRBJ2-7, with 7 nucleotides matching TRBD1. V gave up 8 bases and J gave up 4 bases; unmatched junction bases: 15. Germline loops: CDR1 SGDLS, CDR2 YYNGEE. The CDR3 is made up of 15 amino acids.

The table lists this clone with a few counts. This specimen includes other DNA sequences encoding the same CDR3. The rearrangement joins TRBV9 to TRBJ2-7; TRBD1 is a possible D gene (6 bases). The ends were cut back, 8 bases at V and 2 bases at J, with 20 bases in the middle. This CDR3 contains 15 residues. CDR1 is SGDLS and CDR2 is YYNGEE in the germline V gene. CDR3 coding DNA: TGTGCCAGTTTTTTCGGGCAGGGGACGGCCTACGAGCAGTACTTC. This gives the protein CASFFGQGTAYEQYF.

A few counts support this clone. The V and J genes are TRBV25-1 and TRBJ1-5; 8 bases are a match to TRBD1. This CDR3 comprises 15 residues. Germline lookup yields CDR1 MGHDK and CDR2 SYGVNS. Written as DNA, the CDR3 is TGTTCTCACTGGGACAGGCCTAATAGCAATCAGCCCCAGCATTTT. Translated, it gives CSHWDRPNSNQPQHF.

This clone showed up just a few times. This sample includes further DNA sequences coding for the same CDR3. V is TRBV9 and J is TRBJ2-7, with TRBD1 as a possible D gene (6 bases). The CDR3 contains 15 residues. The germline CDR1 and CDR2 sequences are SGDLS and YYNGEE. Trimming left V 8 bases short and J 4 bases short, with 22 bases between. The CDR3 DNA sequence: TGTGCCAGTAGTTTCAGGCAGGGGACGGCATACGAGCAGTACTTC. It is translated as CASSFRQGTAYEQYF.

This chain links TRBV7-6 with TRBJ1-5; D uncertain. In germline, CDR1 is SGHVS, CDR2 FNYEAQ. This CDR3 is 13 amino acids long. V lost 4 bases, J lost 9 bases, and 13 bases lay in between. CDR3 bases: TGTGCCAGCAGCTCCGGGATTTGGGGGCCCCAGCATTTT. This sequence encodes CASSSGIWGPQHF.

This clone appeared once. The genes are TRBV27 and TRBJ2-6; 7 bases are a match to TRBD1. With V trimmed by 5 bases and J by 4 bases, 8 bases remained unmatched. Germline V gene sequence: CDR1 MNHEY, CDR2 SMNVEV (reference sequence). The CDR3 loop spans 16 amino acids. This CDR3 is CASSINRGTGANVLTF. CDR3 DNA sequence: TGTGCCAGCAGTATAAACAGGGGTACCGGGGCCAACGTCCTGACTTTC.

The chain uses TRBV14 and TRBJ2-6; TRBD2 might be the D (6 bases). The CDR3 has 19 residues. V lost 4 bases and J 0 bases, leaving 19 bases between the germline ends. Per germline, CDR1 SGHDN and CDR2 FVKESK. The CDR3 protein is CASSLHDSGGISGANVLTF. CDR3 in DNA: TGTGCCAGCAGCCTTCACGACAGCGGAGGGATCTCTGGGGCCAACGTCCTGACTTTC.

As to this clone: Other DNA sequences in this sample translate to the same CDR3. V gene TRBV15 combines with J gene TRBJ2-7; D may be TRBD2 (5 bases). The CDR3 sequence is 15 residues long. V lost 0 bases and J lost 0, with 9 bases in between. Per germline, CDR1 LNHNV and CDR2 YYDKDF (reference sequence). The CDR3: CATSRESGDSYEQYF. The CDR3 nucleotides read TGTGCCACCAGCAGAGAATCCGGGGACTCCTACGAGCAGTACTTC.

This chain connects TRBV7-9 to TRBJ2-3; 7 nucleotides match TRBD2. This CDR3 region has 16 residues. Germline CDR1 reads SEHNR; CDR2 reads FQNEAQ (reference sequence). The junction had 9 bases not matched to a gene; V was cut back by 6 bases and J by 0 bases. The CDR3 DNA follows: TGTGCCAGCAGTTGGGAGGGCGACACTAGCACAGATACGCAGTATTTT. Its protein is CASSWEGDTSTDTQYF.

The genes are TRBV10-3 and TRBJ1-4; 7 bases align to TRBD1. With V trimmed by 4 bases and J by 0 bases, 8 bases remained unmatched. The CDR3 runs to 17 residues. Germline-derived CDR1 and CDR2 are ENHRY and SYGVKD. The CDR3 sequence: CAISGQGRGATNEKLFF. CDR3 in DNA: TGTGCCATCAGTGGACAGGGAAGGGGGGCAACTAATGAAAAACTGTTTTTT.